This entry features one TCR beta chain sequence. This sample stems from a study of CD8+ T cells in alopecia areata. RNA was isolated and reverse transcribed to cDNA, the sequencing template. Measured with immunoSEQ multiplex PCR; TCRdb has only the in-frame clones, and not every one. This sample has around 250,000 clones, with about two thirds found just once. Trimming stripped 5 bases from V and 4 bases from J, with 5 bases between. Germline lookup yields CDR1 MGHDK and CDR2 SYGVNS. The CDR3 totals 11 residues. The sequence was collected from a human donor with alopecia areata. The sample in question was CD4+ T cells sorted from blood, obtained at week 0. The chain employs TRBV25-1 and TRBJ2-5; D uncertain. The CDR3 is CASSPLETQYF. CDR3 bases: TGTGCCAGCAGTCCCCTAGAGACCCAGTACTTC.